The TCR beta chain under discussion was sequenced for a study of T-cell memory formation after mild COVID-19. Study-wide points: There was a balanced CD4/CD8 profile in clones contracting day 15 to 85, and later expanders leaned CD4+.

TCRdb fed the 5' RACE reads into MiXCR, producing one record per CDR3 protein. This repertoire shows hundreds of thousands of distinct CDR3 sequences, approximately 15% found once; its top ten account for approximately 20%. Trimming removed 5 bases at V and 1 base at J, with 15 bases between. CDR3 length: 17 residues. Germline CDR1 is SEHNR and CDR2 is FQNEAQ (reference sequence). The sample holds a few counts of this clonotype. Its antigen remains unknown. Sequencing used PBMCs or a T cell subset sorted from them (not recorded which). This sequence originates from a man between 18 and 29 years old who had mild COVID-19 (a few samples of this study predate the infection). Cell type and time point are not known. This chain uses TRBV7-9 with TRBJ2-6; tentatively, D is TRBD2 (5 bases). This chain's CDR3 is CASSNLSGLSGANVLTF. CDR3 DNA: TGTGCCAGCAGCAACCTCTCGGGGTTATCTGGGGCCAACGTCCTGACTTTC.